This T cell receptor (beta chain) comes out of a study of tumor-infiltrating lymphocytes in oesophageal squamous cell carcinoma. Only one count was recorded for this clonotype. TCRdb used MiXCR to reprocess the PCR reads, holding one entry per CDR3 protein. The sample consists of some 16,000 distinct CDR3 sequences, over 45% of them appearing once. V trimming: 6 bases; J trimming: 4 bases; junction bases outside the gene matches: 9. The CDR3 runs 15 residues. The source material was esophageal tumor tissue. The chain links TRBV12-3 or TRBV12-4 to TRBJ2-5; 9 bases map to TRBD2. The receptor was derived from a male donor with esophageal squamous cell carcinoma. The CDR3 region has the DNA TGTGCCAGCAGCCAGATAGCGGGAGCCCCAGAGACCCAGTACTTC. Its protein is CASSQIAGAPETQYF.